Shown below are 7 T cell receptor beta chains from a single sample sequenced in a study of monozygotic twins with inflammatory bowel disease. Reprocessing the 5' RACE reads, TCRdb reports a single entry for every CDR3 protein and omits DNA. The ten top clones account for around 6.8%, within a sample of 80,000 or so distinct CDR3 sequences. Sequencing input: blood. The receptors come from a human donor with ulcerative colitis or Crohn's disease, or a healthy co-twin of an affected twin (not recorded which).

The chain carries TRBV4-1 and TRBJ2-3; TCRdb's D call, TRBD2, is unchecked because there is no DNA. There are 13 residues in the CDR3. Germline V gene data show CDR1 as MGHRA and CDR2 as YSYEKL. CDR3 region: CASSSPSEDTQYF.

This rearrangement joins TRBV18 to TRBJ1-2. This CDR3 spans 16 amino acids. Germline CDR1 and CDR2: KGHSH and LQKENI. CDR3 sequence: CASSPLVDQSPRGYTF.

This chain links TRBV5-1 with TRBJ2-5; TCRdb's D gene call, TRBD1, goes unchecked for lack of DNA. Germline assignment: CDR1 SGHRS and CDR2 YFSETQ. CDR3 length: 14 amino acids. The CDR3 loop reads CASSSTGGVETQYF.

J is TRBJ2-1 and V is TRBV14; as DNA is missing, the TRBD1 call by TCRdb cannot be tested. Germline V gene data show CDR1 as SGHDN and CDR2 as FVKESK. CDR3 length equals 18 residues. The CDR3 reads CASSQEMGAFNSYNEQFF.

The chain joins TRBV5-1 to TRBJ2-2; absent DNA, TCRdb's TRBD2 call cannot be checked. The CDR3 consists of 16 residues. Per the germline V gene, CDR1 is SGHRS and CDR2 is YFSETQ. The CDR3 loop is CASSLLAVGNTGELFF.

The chain employs TRBV7-4 and TRBJ2-3; there is no DNA to check the TCRdb D call of TRBD1. CDR3 length equals 14 residues. The germline CDR1 and CDR2 sequences are SGHVT and SQSDAQ. CDR3 in amino acids: CASDTGFETDTQYF.

The chain is built from TRBV5-5 and TRBJ2-2; checking the TCRdb D call of TRBD2 is not possible without DNA. CDR1 is SGHKS, CDR2 YYEKEE, per germline (reference sequence). The CDR3 spans 15 residues. The CDR3 loop reads CASSSRTSVGGELFF.